This T cell receptor beta chain is drawn from a study of identical twins' blood T cells. Overall study results and limits: Shared CDR3 clonotype counts tracked mainly the product of cloneset sizes. Twin repertoire similarity may partly reflect shared environment.

TCRdb called the 5' RACE reads again in MiXCR, with one record for every CDR3 protein. Of 350,000 to 400,000 distinct CDR3 sequences in the sample, approximately 30% were seen once. Points on this clonotype: Its antigen is currently unknown.

Germline V gene lookup returns CDR1 KGHSH and CDR2 LQKENI. With V trimmed by 0 bases and J by 8 bases, 5 bases remained unmatched. CDR3 length equals 14 residues. The source material was PBMCs. The rearrangement joins TRBV18 to TRBJ2-3, with TRBD2 matching over 7 bases. The source is a woman aged 18 to 49 in good health. The CDR3 coding sequence is TGTGCCAGCTCACCACCTCAGCGGGAAGTTACGCAGTATTTT. This encodes CASSPPQREVTQYF.